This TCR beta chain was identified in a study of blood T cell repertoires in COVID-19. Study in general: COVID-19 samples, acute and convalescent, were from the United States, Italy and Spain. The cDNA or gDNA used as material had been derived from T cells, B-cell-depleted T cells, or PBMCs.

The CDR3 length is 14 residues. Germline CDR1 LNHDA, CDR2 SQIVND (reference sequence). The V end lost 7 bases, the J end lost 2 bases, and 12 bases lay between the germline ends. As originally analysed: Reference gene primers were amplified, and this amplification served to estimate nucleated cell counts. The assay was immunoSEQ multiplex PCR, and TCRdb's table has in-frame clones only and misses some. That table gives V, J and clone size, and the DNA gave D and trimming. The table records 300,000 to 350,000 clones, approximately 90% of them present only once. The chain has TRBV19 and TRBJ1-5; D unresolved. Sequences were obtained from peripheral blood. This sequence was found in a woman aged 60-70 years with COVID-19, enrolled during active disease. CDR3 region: CASNTNGGNQPQHF. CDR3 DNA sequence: TGTGCCAGTAATACAAACGGGGGCAATCAGCCCCAGCATTTT.